This T cell receptor (beta chain) is drawn from a study of T cell responses to AZD1222 COVID-19 vaccine. The V gene's germline CDR1 is MDHEN and CDR2 SYDVKM. Trimming took 1 base from V and 5 from J, leaving 15 bases between them. The CDR3 has 16 amino acids. Study-wide points: Spike-specific TCR breadth rose after two AZD1222 doses, and depth rose as well. The study reported that nearly half of spike-specific TCRs target unmutated variant regions.

Produced via immunoSEQ multiplex PCR; TCRdb's table is partial and in-frame only. Among roughly 170,000 clones, roughly 92% were seen once, and the ten largest hold roughly 1.7%. As concerns this clone: Antigen: not known.

The chain uses TRBV28 and TRBJ1-5, with D possibly matching TRBD1 (6 bases). The source material was peripheral blood, sampled 28 days after the second AZD1222 dose. This TCR was recovered from an adult who received the AZD1222 COVID-19 vaccine. CDR3 protein: CASSLFGGRKDQPQHF. As DNA, the CDR3 is TGTGCCAGCAGTTTATTTGGGGGGCGCAAAGATCAGCCCCAGCATTTT.